The clone carrying this TCR beta chain was seen ten or more times. This entry belongs to a study of T-cell reconstitution after alpha-beta-depleted transplantation in children. It was with unique molecular identifiers that the TCRbeta library was prepared. One entry per CDR3 protein, called by TCRdb with MiXCR from the PCR reads. The sample has 490,000 or so distinct CDR3 sequences; about 10% are singletons. This specimen consisted of PBMCs, obtained before TCRalphabeta/CD19-depleted stem cell transplant. The sequence came from a child between 2 and 9 years old with inherited bone marrow failure, due to receive a stem cell transplant.

The CDR3: CAVSKLAGSETQYF. The CDR3 DNA is TGTGCCGTCTCCAAACTAGCGGGTTCAGAGACCCAGTACTTC. This chain links TRBV25-1 with TRBJ2-5; 9 bases are a match to TRBD2. The CDR3 loop spans 14 amino acids. Germline CDR1 reads MGHDK; CDR2 reads SYGVNS. After removal of 11 bases from V and 4 bases from J, the junction contained 11 bases not matched to a gene.